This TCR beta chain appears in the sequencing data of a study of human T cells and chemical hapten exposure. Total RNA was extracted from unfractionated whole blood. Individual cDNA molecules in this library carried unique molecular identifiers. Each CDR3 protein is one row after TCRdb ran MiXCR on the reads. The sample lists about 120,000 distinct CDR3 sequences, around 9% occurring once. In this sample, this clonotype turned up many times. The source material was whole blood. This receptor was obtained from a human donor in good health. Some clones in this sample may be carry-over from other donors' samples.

DNA for the CDR3: TGTGCCAGCAGCGTAGGTTGGCGGGACACTGAAGCTTTCTTT. It codes for CASSVGWRDTEAFF. J is TRBJ1-1 and V is TRBV9, with D unresolved. Germline values: CDR1 SGDLS, CDR2 YYNGEE. CDR3 length: 14 amino acids. Trimming stripped 0 bases from V and 3 bases from J, with 9 bases between.